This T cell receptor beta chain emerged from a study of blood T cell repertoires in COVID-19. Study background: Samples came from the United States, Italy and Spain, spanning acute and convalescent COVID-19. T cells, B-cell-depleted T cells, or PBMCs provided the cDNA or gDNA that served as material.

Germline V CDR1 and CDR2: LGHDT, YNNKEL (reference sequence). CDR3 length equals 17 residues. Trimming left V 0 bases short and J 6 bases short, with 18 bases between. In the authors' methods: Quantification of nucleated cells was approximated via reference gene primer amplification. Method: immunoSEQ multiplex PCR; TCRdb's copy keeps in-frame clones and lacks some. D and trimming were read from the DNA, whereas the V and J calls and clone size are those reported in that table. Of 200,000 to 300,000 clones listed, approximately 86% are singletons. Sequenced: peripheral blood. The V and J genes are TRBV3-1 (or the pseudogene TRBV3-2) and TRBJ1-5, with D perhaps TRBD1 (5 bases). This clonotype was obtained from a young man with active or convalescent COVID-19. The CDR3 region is CASSQDPSGERGQPQHF. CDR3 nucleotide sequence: TGTGCCAGCAGCCAAGATCCCTCGGGGGAAAGAGGTCAGCCCCAGCATTTT.